The following is a T cell receptor beta chain sequence with its context. The sample is drawn from a study of blood T cell repertoires in COVID-19. Overall study context: The United States, Italy and Spain provided the acute and convalescent COVID-19 samples. Sample material is recorded as cDNA or gDNA derived from T cells, B-cell-depleted T cells, or PBMCs.

V was trimmed by 6 bases and J by 2 bases, leaving 16 bases between them. The germline CDR1 and CDR2 sequences are SNHLY and FYNNEI. The CDR3 extends over 15 amino acids. Original analysis: Reference gene primer amplification yielded estimated nucleated cell counts. Libraries were prepared by immunoSEQ multiplex PCR; TCRdb keeps only in-frame clonotypes and omits some of them. That table is the source of V, J and clone size, and D and trimming were worked out from the DNA. The profile shows about 120,000 clones, approximately 87% of them singletons. The rearrangement uses TRBV2 and TRBJ2-5, with D maybe TRBD1 (5 bases). Sample: peripheral blood. The sequence was obtained from a man in his 60s with acute or convalescent COVID-19. CDR3 DNA: TGTGCCAGCAGACCGTCAGGGAAGGTACAAGAGACCCAGTACTTC. Amino acids: CASRPSGKVQETQYF.